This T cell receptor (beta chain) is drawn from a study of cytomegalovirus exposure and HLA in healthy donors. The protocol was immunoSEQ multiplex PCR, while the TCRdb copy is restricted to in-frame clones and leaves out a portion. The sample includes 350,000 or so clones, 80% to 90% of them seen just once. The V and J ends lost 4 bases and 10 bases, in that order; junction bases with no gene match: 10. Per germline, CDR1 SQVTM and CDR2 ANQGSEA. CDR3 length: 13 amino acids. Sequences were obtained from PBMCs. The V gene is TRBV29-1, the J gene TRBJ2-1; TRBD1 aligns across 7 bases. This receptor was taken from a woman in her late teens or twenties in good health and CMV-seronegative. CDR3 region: CSVATGRGNEQFF. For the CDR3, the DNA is TGCAGCGTTGCGACAGGGAGAGGTAACGAGCAGTTCTTC.